Listed below are T cell receptor beta chains from one sample, sequenced in a study of blood T cell repertoires in COVID-19. Method: immunoSEQ multiplex PCR; TCRdb's copy keeps in-frame clones and lacks some. This sample has roughly 360,000 clones, with 81% found just once. The sample consisted of peripheral blood. These receptors all come from a human donor with acute or convalescent COVID-19. The donor label of this sample is uncertain. Both conserved end residues are trimmed from each CDR3. Size is stated for part of the rows, as once, few or many counts, or as a class when the clone is expanded.

SASLRNTEAF | TRBV20-1 | - | TRBJ1-1
ASRPWGQGNTGELF | TRBV19 | - | TRBJ2-2
ATSRDQGPYEQY | TRBV15 | - | TRBJ2-7
ASSLVGSSSYNEQF | TRBV7-2 | once | TRBJ2-1
ATSRAPGEGYT | TRBV15 | - | TRBJ1-2
ASTGAYYEQY | TRBV11-2 | many | TRBJ2-7
ASSPRTGRAGANVLT | TRBV5-5 | - | TRBJ2-6
ASSPEVGSVNYGYT | TRBV7-6 | - | TRBJ1-2
ASSQPGQGAGGYT | TRBV7-9 | - | TRBJ1-2
ASSPGFKQETQY | TRBV5-4 | - | TRBJ2-5
ASSLGVDSYGYT | TRBV27 | - | TRBJ1-2
ASSQGAGGPQPQH | TRBV4-1 | - | TRBJ1-5
ASSLGQGHYGYT | TRBV5-1 | once | TRBJ1-2
ASSLDGRNTEAF | TRBV5-1 | - | TRBJ1-1
ASSLRLGTDTQY | TRBV5-1 | - | TRBJ2-3
ATAGTNTGELF | TRBV15 | - | TRBJ2-2
ASSVGGAGGWQF | TRBV9 | - | TRBJ2-1